This T cell receptor beta chain was found in a study of OX40 agonist ivuxolimab in advanced cancers. In terms of the full investigation: Ivuxolimab was a fully human IgG2 agonistic monoclonal antibody targeting the costimulatory receptor OX40 (CD134). The paper describes the monotherapy dose-escalation part (N ≈ 52 patients) of the phase I trial of ivuxolimab. In the dose-escalation cohort, around four fifths of patients were male, and the mean age was roughly 60 years, with a range of about 23 to 85. Prior anti-PD-1, anti-PD-L1 or anti-CTLA-4 therapy was permitted, and 40% to 50% of dose-escalation patients had received checkpoint inhibitors. Among the approximately 54 dose-escalation patients, about 19 had hepatocellular carcinoma, about 15 melanoma, 9 renal cell carcinoma and 9 head and neck cancer. Peripheral TCRbeta sequencing aimed to test whether ivuxolimab altered TCR sequence diversity and caused clonal T-cell expansion. Intravenous ivuxolimab was administered to patients every 2 weeks at six dose levels: 0.01, 0.1, 0.3, 1.5, 3 and 10 mg/kg. Three dose-escalation patients achieved partial responses, one with hepatocellular carcinoma and two with cutaneous melanoma. General findings and caveats noted by the study authors: After ivuxolimab, CD8+ T cells had more expanded clones than CD4+ T cells on average. At doses of 0.1 to 3.0 mg/kg, clonal expansion of both CD4+ and CD8+ blood T cells was observed from baseline to week 6. The antigen specificity of the peripheral T cells that underwent clonal expansion was not determined. In the 0.1-3.0 mg/kg groups, partial responders were among the patients with the lowest normalized peripheral clonal expansion, particularly in CD8+ T cells. Low levels of normalized T-cell clonal expansion were also seen in some patients who did not respond.

The trial excluded patients who had a history of autoimmune disease or who were on systemic immunosuppression. In every dose cohort, peripheral blood was drawn for TCR sequencing at baseline, cycle 4 day 1, and cycle 7 day 1. The samples were drawn from a first-in-human, open-label, multicenter phase I dose-escalation trial of ivuxolimab. Adults with locally advanced or metastatic melanoma, renal cell, hepatocellular, or head and neck squamous cell carcinoma were enrolled in the trial. Before TCR sequencing, CD4+ T cells and CD8+ T cells were sorted from peripheral blood as separate populations. V was cut back by 6 bases and J by 0 bases, leaving a gap of 6 bases between them. The germline V gene (reference sequence) gives CDR1 as MNHEY and CDR2 as SMNVEV. Spanning cysteine to phenylalanine, the CDR3 consists of 12 amino acids. Solely the CDR3 DNA is kept, with 36 bases framed from the first base.

A word on this clone: The antigen it binds to is not known. Base qualities are not recorded, but no much larger clone differs from it by a single base. Other DNA sequences of this sample code for an identical CDR3.

Genomic DNA was isolated from the sorted cells so that the TCRbeta CDR3 region could be sequenced. The immunoSEQ Assay was used for sequencing of TCRbeta CDR3 regions. Sourced from immuneACCESS, this table was stored by TCRdb with only in-frame sequences that have V and J called. A share of the clones is absent; for the studies checked, an unresolved V gene accounts for under half, and the remainder has no known explanation. Counted in this sample were some 26,000 clones; approximately 81% of them appeared once. The top ten clones comprise roughly a quarter of the sample. The sequenced sample was CD4+ or CD8+ T cells sorted from blood, obtained in a trial of the OX40 agonist ivuxolimab. The clonotype originates from an adult with an advanced solid tumor such as melanoma, head and neck, liver or kidney cancer. Recombination connected TRBV27 to TRBJ2-7, and perhaps TRBD1 as D gene, on 5 matching bases. At the DNA level, the sequence is TGTGCCAGCAGCAGGGACTCCTACGAGCAGTACTTC. Translated, this gives CASSRDSYEQYF.